A single sample gave rise to the 23 T cell receptor beta chains below, sequenced in a study of blood T cell repertoires in COVID-19. Sequencing used immunoSEQ multiplex PCR; TCRdb keeps in-frame clones, though not all of them. The sample shows around 130,000 clones, approximately 84% of them seen only once. The specimen sequenced was peripheral blood. Receptor source: a woman between 50 and 59 years old who had recovered from COVID-19.

Written as DNA, the CDR3 is TGTGCCAGCAGTTACCGCGGGACCACCGGGGAGCTGTTTTTT. Translating gives CASSYRGTTGELFF. The chain joins TRBV6-6 to TRBJ2-2, with D maybe TRBD2 (6 bases). There are 14 residues in the CDR3. Per germline, CDR1 MNHNY and CDR2 SVGAGI (reference sequence). Trimming shortened V by 2 bases and J by 4 bases, and 8 bases separated the two germline ends.

This rearrangement joins TRBV28 to TRBJ1-1; unclear D gene. In germline, CDR1 is MDHEN, CDR2 SYDVKM. The V end was cut by 10 bases, the J end by 5 bases, with 11 bases between. The CDR3 totals 11 residues. The CDR3 bases are TGTGCCACTGGGCTCCCTACTGAAGCTTTCTTT. Amino acid sequence: CATGLPTEAFF.

This clone occurred once. The V call is TRBV27, the J call TRBJ2-7; 11 bases fit TRBD1. The CDR3 is made up of 17 amino acids. Germline-derived CDR1 and CDR2 are MNHEY and SMNVEV (reference sequence). V was clipped by 6 bases and J by 5 bases; unmatched bases: 15. CDR3 in amino acids: CASRLPYPGQGGHEQYF. CDR3 nucleotide sequence: TGTGCCAGCAGGCTCCCCTACCCGGGACAGGGGGGACACGAGCAGTACTTC.

The chain has TRBV28 and TRBJ2-3; the D is unclear. This CDR3 is built from 14 residues. V was cut by 6 bases and J by 0 bases, with 10 bases left in between. Germline CDR1 MDHEN, CDR2 SYDVKM. CDR3 region: CASSPLWSTDTQYF. CDR3 sequence (DNA): TGTGCCAGCAGCCCTCTATGGAGCACAGATACGCAGTATTTT. Full variable domain (rest looked up from reference TRBV28 and TRBJ2-3): DVKVTQSSRYLVKRTGEKVFLECVQDMDHENMFWYRQDPGLGLRLIYFSYDVKMKEKGDIPEGYSVSREKKERFSLILESASTNQTSMYLCASSPLWSTDTQYFGPGTRLTVL.

This rearrangement joins TRBV28 to TRBJ2-7, with 7 bases identical to TRBD1. CDR1 and CDR2 from the germline V gene are MDHEN and SYDVKM. The CDR3 runs to 12 residues. The V and J ends lost 6 bases and 2 bases, in that order; junction bases with no gene match: 1. This chain's CDR3 is CASRQGPYEQYF. CDR3 nucleotides: TGTGCCAGCAGACAGGGGCCCTACGAGCAGTACTTC.

The chain has TRBV6-5 and TRBJ1-2; D may be TRBD1 (6 bases). With 6 bases removed from V and 8 bases from J, the gap between germline ends came to 19 bases. Germline-derived CDR1 and CDR2 are MNHEY and SVGAGI. This CDR3 comprises 14 residues. In nucleotides, the CDR3 is TGTGCCAGCAGGGTCGTACAGGGAAGAGTCGGCTACACCTTC. Encoded protein: CASRVVQGRVGYTF.

This clone has a single count. This chain connects TRBV7-2 to TRBJ2-5; TRBD1 is a possible D gene (5 bases). The CDR3 extends over 13 amino acids. From germline, CDR1 is SGHTA and CDR2 FQGNSA. The V end lost 1 base, the J end lost 3 bases, and 6 bases lay between the germline ends. Written as DNA, the CDR3 is TGTGCCAGCAGCTTAGGACAGAAAGAGACCCAGTACTTC. It is translated as CASSLGQKETQYF.

V gene TRBV7-9 combines with J gene TRBJ2-1; D is possibly TRBD2 (5 bases). The germline V gene encodes CDR1 SEHNR and CDR2 FQNEAQ (reference sequence). This CDR3 region has 15 residues. Trimming left V 5 bases short and J 6 bases short, with 17 bases between. CDR3 in DNA: TGTGCCAGCAGCCAGAGGCGGACTCAGGTCAATGAGCAGTTCTTC. Amino acids: CASSQRRTQVNEQFF. The complete variable domain, with remaining parts taken from reference TRBV7-9 and TRBJ2-1, reads DTGVSQNPRHKITKRGQNVTFRCDPISEHNRLYWYRQTLGQGPEFLTYFQNEAQLEKSRLLSDRFSAERPKGSFSTLEIQRTEQGDSAMYLCASSQRRTQVNEQFFGPGTRLTVL.

In its sample, this clone was seen once. The CDR3 DNA reads as TGTGCCAGCAGCCCGGGACACCTAAACACTGAAGCTTTCTTT. It yields the protein CASSPGHLNTEAFF. V is TRBV3-1 (or the pseudogene TRBV3-2) and J is TRBJ1-1; possibly TRBD1 for D (6 bases). Germline-derived CDR1 and CDR2 are LGHDT and YNNKEL (reference sequence). The CDR3 extends over 14 amino acids. The V and J ends lost 4 bases and 2 bases respectively, with 11 bases between them.

The chain employs TRBV3-1 (or the pseudogene TRBV3-2) and TRBJ2-2, with 8 bases fitting TRBD2. Germline loops: CDR1 LGHDT, CDR2 YNNKEL (reference sequence). The V and J ends lost 1 base and 2 bases, in that order; junction bases with no gene match: 3. The length of the CDR3 is 16 residues. This CDR3 reads CASSQGLAINTGELFF. The DNA for the CDR3 is TGTGCCAGCAGCCAAGGACTAGCGATCAACACCGGGGAGCTGTTTTTT.

A few counts support this clone. The rearrangement links TRBV11-2 to TRBJ1-1; D is ambiguous. V shed 7 bases and J shed 10 bases, with 16 bases lying between them. The CDR3 is made up of 12 amino acids. Germline CDR1 SGHAT, CDR2 FQNNGV. CDR3 sequence reads: CASTNSGRLAFF. The CDR3 DNA reads TGTGCCAGCACCAATAGTGGGCGCTTAGCTTTCTTT.

The rearrangement joins TRBV15 to TRBJ2-2, with D unresolved. Trimming took 0 bases from V and 5 from J, leaving 10 bases between them. Germline V CDR1 and CDR2: LNHNV, YYDKDF (reference sequence). The CDR3 has 15 residues. The CDR3 DNA follows: TGTGCCACCAGCAGAGATCTAGTTGGGACCGGGGAGCTGTTTTTT. It codes for CATSRDLVGTGELFF.

V is TRBV3-1 (or the pseudogene TRBV3-2) and J is TRBJ1-4; TRBD1 might be the D (6 bases). This CDR3 is 15 amino acids long. V was pared by 4 bases and J by 4 bases, with 13 bases between. Germline assignment: CDR1 LGHDT and CDR2 YNNKEL (reference sequence). The CDR3 bases are TGTGCCAGCAGCCTCGACAGGAACATTAATGAAAAACTGTTTTTT. Amino acid sequence: CASSLDRNINEKLFF.

The chain uses TRBV19 and TRBJ1-5; D may be TRBD1 (5 bases). Trimming removed 7 bases from V and 0 bases from J, with 31 bases in between. CDR1 is LNHDA and CDR2 is SQIVND in the germline V gene (reference sequence). The CDR3 totals 21 residues. CDR3 bases: TGTGCCAGTACCTTCCTCCCGGCGGGGGGAAGAGGGCTATATAGCAATCAGCCCCAGCATTTT. Its translation: CASTFLPAGGRGLYSNQPQHF.

This sequence joins TRBV4-1 and TRBJ2-1; 8 bases agree with TRBD2. Germline V gives CDR1 MGHRA, CDR2 YSYEKL. CDR3 length equals 17 residues. Unmatched junction bases numbered 15, after V lost 4 bases and J lost 7 bases. This chain's CDR3 is CASSRTIAGIKVNEQFF. The CDR3, as DNA: TGCGCCAGCAGCCGGACGATAGCGGGGATAAAAGTAAATGAGCAGTTCTTC.

J is TRBJ2-2 and V is TRBV11-2; D is perhaps TRBD1 (5 bases). Germline V CDR1 and CDR2: SGHAT, FQNNGV. V lost 1 base and J 4 bases, leaving 13 bases between the germline ends. CDR3 length equals 16 residues. The DNA of the CDR3 is TGTGCCAGCAGCTTAGTGCCAGGGATTGTCACCGGGGAGCTGTTTTTT. This gives the protein CASSLVPGIVTGELFF.

This clone was counted a single time. Here the CDR3 reads CAWSVHRTTGELFF. CDR3 coding DNA: TGTGCCTGGAGTGTTCACAGAACCACCGGGGAGCTGTTTTTT. This chain uses TRBV30 with TRBJ2-2, with unresolved D. Between the trimmed V and J ends, which lost 0 bases and 4 bases, there was a span of 9 bases. Germline V CDR1 and CDR2: GTSNPN, SVGIG (reference sequence). CDR3 length: 14 residues.

V is TRBV9 and J is TRBJ1-6, with 8 bases that match TRBD1. After removal of 8 bases from V and 5 bases from J, the junction contained 9 bases not matched to a gene. The CDR3 totals 15 residues. Per the germline V gene, CDR1 is SGDLS and CDR2 is YYNGEE. The CDR3: CASQAPDRDNSPLHF. The CDR3 coding sequence is TGTGCCAGTCAGGCCCCGGACAGGGATAATTCACCCCTCCACTTT.

The rearrangement joins TRBV12-5 to TRBJ1-6; TRBD1 matches 7 bases. The germline V gene encodes CDR1 LGHNT and CDR2 FRNRAP. The CDR3 has 13 amino acids. With V trimmed by 5 bases and J by 11 bases, 6 bases remained unmatched. In nucleotides, the CDR3 is TGTGCTAGTGGTATAGAGACAGGGACACCCCTCCACTTT. Encoded protein: CASGIETGTPLHF.

This chain links TRBV12-3 or TRBV12-4 with TRBJ2-5; D remains ambiguous. The CDR3 covers 12 residues. Trimming shortened V by 4 bases and J by 5 bases, and 8 bases separated the two germline ends. The CDR3 coding sequence is TGTGCCAGCAGTTCTTATTATGAGACCCAGTACTTC. This translates into CASSSYYETQYF.

This clone was counted a single time. This chain uses TRBV4-1 with TRBJ2-3; 7 nucleotides align to TRBD1. There are 16 residues in the CDR3. CDR1 is MGHRA and CDR2 is YSYEKL in the germline V gene. The V and J ends lost 4 bases and 2 bases, in that order; junction bases with no gene match: 9. The CDR3: CASSRNKGTDTDTQYF. The CDR3 nucleotides read TGCGCCAGCAGCCGGAATAAGGGGACAGACACAGATACGCAGTATTTT.

This clone is a singleton in its sample. The chain employs TRBV5-1 and TRBJ1-2; weak D call: TRBD1 (5 bases). CDR3 length: 13 residues. V was clipped by 4 bases and J by 3 bases, with 10 bases between them. CDR1 SGHRS and CDR2 YFSETQ come from the germline V gene. The CDR3 DNA reads TGCGCCAGCAGCAGAACAGGAGACTATGGCTACACCTTC. Residues: CASSRTGDYGYTF. The full variable domain, rest sourced from reference TRBV5-1 and TRBJ1-2, is KAGVTQTPRYLIKTRGQQVTLSCSPISGHRSVSWYQQTPGQGLQFLFEYFSETQRNKGNFPGRFSGRQFSNSRSEMNVSTLELGDSALYLCASSRTGDYGYTFGSGTRLTVV.

V usage is TRBV2 and J usage is TRBJ2-3, with D hard to call. This CDR3 region has 13 residues. V was shortened by 7 bases and J by 2 bases, with 10 bases between the two germline ends. Germline loops: CDR1 SNHLY, CDR2 FYNNEI. This CDR3 is CASNRLFTDTQYF. CDR3 DNA: TGTGCCAGCAATAGACTTTTCACAGATACGCAGTATTTT.